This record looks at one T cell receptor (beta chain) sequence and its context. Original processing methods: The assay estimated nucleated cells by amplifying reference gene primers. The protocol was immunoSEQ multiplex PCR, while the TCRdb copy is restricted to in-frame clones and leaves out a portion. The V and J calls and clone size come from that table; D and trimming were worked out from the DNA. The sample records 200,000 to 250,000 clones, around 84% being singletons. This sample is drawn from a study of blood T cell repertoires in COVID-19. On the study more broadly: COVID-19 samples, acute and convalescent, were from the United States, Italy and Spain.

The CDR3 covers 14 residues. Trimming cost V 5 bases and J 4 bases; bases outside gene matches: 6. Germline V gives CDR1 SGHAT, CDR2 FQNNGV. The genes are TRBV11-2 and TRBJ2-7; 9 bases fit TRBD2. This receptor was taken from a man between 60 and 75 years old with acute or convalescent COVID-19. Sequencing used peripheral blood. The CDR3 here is CASSRSTSGYEQYF. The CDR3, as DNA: TGTGCCAGCAGCCGATCTACTAGCGGGTACGAGCAGTACTTC. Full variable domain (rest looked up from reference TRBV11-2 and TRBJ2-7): EAGVAQSPRYKIIEKRQSVAFWCNPISGHATLYWYQQILGQGPKLLIQFQNNGVVDDSQLPKDRFSAERLKGVDSTLKIQPAKLEDSAVYLCASSRSTSGYEQYFGPGTRLTVT.